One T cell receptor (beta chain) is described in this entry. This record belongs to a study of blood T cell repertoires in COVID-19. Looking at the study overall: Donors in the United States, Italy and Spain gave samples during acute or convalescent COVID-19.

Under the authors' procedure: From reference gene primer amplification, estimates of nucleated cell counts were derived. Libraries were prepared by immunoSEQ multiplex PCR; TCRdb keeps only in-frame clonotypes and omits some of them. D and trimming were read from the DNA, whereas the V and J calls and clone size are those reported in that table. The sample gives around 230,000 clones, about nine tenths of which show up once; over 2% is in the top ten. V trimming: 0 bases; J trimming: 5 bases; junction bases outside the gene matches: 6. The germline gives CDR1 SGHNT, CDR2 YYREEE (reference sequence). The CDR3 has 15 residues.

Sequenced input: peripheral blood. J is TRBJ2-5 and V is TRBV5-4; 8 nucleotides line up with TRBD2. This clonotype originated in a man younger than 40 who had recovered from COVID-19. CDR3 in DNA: TGTGCCAGCAGCTTGGACGGGGGGGCCCTGGAGACCCAGTACTTC. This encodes CASSLDGGALETQYF.